The 17 T cell receptor beta chains in this list originate from one sample, sequenced in a study of T cell responses to AZD1222 COVID-19 vaccine. Sequencing was performed with immunoSEQ multiplex PCR; in TCRdb, only in-frame clones are kept and a portion is missing. Seen here are over 150,000 clones, 87% observed once, and the top ten hold less than 1.3%. The material sequenced was peripheral blood, taken 28 days after the second AZD1222 dose. These receptors were collected from an adult who received the AZD1222 COVID-19 vaccine.

The chain carries TRBV7-2 and TRBJ2-3, with D perhaps TRBD1 (6 bases). The CDR3 consists of 14 residues. Per germline, CDR1 SGHTA and CDR2 FQGNSA. V was clipped by 5 bases and J by 4 bases, with 13 bases between them. In nucleotides, the CDR3 is TGTGCCAGCAGCCCTTACAGGGCCCCAGATACGCAGTATTTT. This gives the protein CASSPYRAPDTQYF. The full variable domain, with the rest looked up from reference TRBV7-2 and TRBJ2-3, is GAGVSQSPSNKVTEKGKDVELRCDPISGHTALYWYRQSLGQGLEFLIYFQGNSAPDKSGLPSDRFSAERTGGSVSTLTIQRTQQEDSAVYLCASSPYRAPDTQYFGPGTRLTVL.

Comments on this clone: A read error may produce the germline difference seen at one junction end. V gene TRBV12-5 combines with J gene TRBJ1-4; D not resolved. In germline, CDR1 is LGHNT, CDR2 FRNRAP. This CDR3 comprises 12 residues. This CDR3 reads CASGLVPGRLDF. CDR3 nucleotides: TGTGCTAGTGGTTTGGTACCAGGCCGTCTGGATTTT. Filled out from reference TRBV12-5 and TRBJ1-4, the complete variable domain reads DARVTQTPRHKVTEMGQEVTMRCQPILGHNTVFWYRQTMMQGLELLAYFRNRAPLDDSGMPKDRFSAEMPDATLATLKIQPSEPRDSAVYFCASGLVPGRLDFGSGTQLSVL.

V is TRBV4-1 and J is TRBJ2-3, with TRBD2 matching 16 bases. The ends lost 5 bases at V and 4 bases at J; junction bases unmatched: 12. This CDR3 contains 19 residues. Germline loops: CDR1 MGHRA, CDR2 YSYEKL. This CDR3 reads CASSSGTSGGASRADTQYF. CDR3 DNA sequence: TGCGCCAGCAGCTCCGGGACTAGCGGGGGGGCCAGTCGGGCAGATACGCAGTATTTT.

The chain links TRBV19 to TRBJ1-4; D gene uncertain. The CDR3 covers 16 residues. CDR1 and CDR2 from the germline V gene are LNHDA and SQIVND (reference sequence). Trimming removed 5 bases from V and 8 bases from J, with 21 bases in between. The CDR3 region is CASSVPRTRWREKLFF. The CDR3 coding sequence is TGTGCCAGTAGTGTACCCCGGACCCGGTGGAGAGAAAAACTGTTTTTT.

This clone was counted between two and nine times. This rearrangement joins TRBV6-5 to TRBJ1-3, with unresolved D. The CDR3 is 13 residues long. The V end lost 7 bases, the J end lost 1 base, and 8 bases lay between the germline ends. CDR1 MNHEY and CDR2 SVGAGI come from the germline V gene. CDR3 loop: CASIGYSGNTIYF. DNA for the CDR3: TGTGCCAGCATCGGATATTCTGGAAACACCATATATTTT.

J is TRBJ2-3 and V is TRBV5-8; 7 bases align to TRBD1. The CDR3 sequence is 17 residues long. V trimming: 0 bases; J trimming: 2 bases; junction bases outside the gene matches: 9. Germline CDR1 SGHTS, CDR2 YDEGEE. The CDR3 DNA reads as TGTGCCAGCAGCTTGGTGTACAGGGGATACTACACAGATACGCAGTATTTT. Translation gives CASSLVYRGYYTDTQYF.

The chain recombines TRBV6-5 with TRBJ1-1; tentatively, D is TRBD1 (5 bases). V dropped 6 bases and J dropped 1 base, with 15 bases sitting between them. The CDR3 loop spans 15 amino acids. Germline assignment: CDR1 MNHEY and CDR2 SVGAGI. CDR3 region: CASRRTDGANTEAFF. CDR3 nucleotides: TGTGCCAGCAGACGCACCGACGGGGCGAACACTGAAGCTTTCTTT.

This clone showed up just a few times. The J gene is TRBJ2-1, the V gene TRBV12-5; D unresolved. This CDR3 contains 13 residues. The germline V gene encodes CDR1 LGHNT and CDR2 FRNRAP. V was pared by 7 bases and J by 0 bases, with 7 bases between. The CDR3 reads CASDRSSYNEQFF. The CDR3 region has the DNA TGTGCTAGTGATAGGAGCTCCTACAATGAGCAGTTCTTC. Complete variable domain (other parts from reference TRBV12-5 and TRBJ2-1): DARVTQTPRHKVTEMGQEVTMRCQPILGHNTVFWYRQTMMQGLELLAYFRNRAPLDDSGMPKDRFSAEMPDATLATLKIQPSEPRDSAVYFCASDRSSYNEQFFGPGTRLTVL.

This clone was seen a handful of times. The V call is TRBV2, the J call TRBJ2-1; 7 bases are shared with TRBD1. The V gene end was trimmed by 1 base and the J gene end by 6 bases; junction bases not matched to a gene: 6. Germline-derived CDR1 and CDR2 are SNHLY and FYNNEI. CDR3 length: 15 residues. For the CDR3, the DNA is TGTGCCAGCAGTGAAGGGACAGGACAGTCCAATGAGCAGTTCTTC. Translated, it gives CASSEGTGQSNEQFF. Complete variable domain (other parts from reference TRBV2 and TRBJ2-1): EPEVTQTPSHQVTQMGQEVILRCVPISNHLYFYWYRQILGQKVEFLVSFYNNEISEKSEIFDDQFSVERPDGSNFTLKIRSTKLEDSAMYFCASSEGTGQSNEQFFGPGTRLTVL.

This clone was seen a handful of times. This sequence joins TRBV4-3 and TRBJ1-3; D is unclear. CDR3 size: 16 residues. The ends were cut back, 0 bases at V and 0 bases at J, with 9 bases in the middle. Germline CDR1 reads LGHNA; CDR2 reads YSLEER. The CDR3 nucleotides are TGCGCCAGCAGCCAAGACGCCCCAGGCTCTGGAAACACCATATATTTT. Protein product: CASSQDAPGSGNTIYF.

The chain is built from TRBV30 and TRBJ2-6; D not resolved. V dropped 2 bases and J dropped 11 bases, with 10 bases sitting between them. Germline loops: CDR1 GTSNPN, CDR2 SVGIG (reference sequence). The CDR3 length is 12 residues. The CDR3 DNA reads as TGTGCCTGGAGTACCGAGAGGCACGTCCTGACTTTC. Translated, it gives CAWSTERHVLTF.

The chain has TRBV10-3 and TRBJ2-7; 13 bases match TRBD2. Trimming at V came to 5 bases and at J to 3 bases, leaving 16 bases not matched to a gene. CDR1 is ENHRY and CDR2 is SYGVKD in the germline V gene. The CDR3 is made up of 19 amino acids. CDR3 bases: TGTGCCATCAGTAGCCGGACTAGCGGGGGCCTCCCGGGATTCTACGAGCAGTACTTC. It is translated as CAISSRTSGGLPGFYEQYF.

This clone was recorded a few times. The rearrangement uses TRBV4-3 and TRBJ1-4; a possible D gene is TRBD1 (6 bases). The germline V gene encodes CDR1 LGHNA and CDR2 YSLEER. The CDR3 is 17 amino acids. The V end was cut by 0 bases, the J end by 3 bases, with 14 bases between. CDR3 region: CASSQESLRGPNEKLFF. CDR3 DNA: TGCGCCAGCAGCCAAGAGTCCCTCAGGGGTCCTAATGAAAAACTGTTTTTT.

DNA for the CDR3: TGTGCCAGCAGCCGGGGGCTACAAGAGACCCAGTACTTC. Translated, it gives CASSRGLQETQYF. The V gene is TRBV5-6, the J gene TRBJ2-5; D is possibly TRBD1 or TRBD2 (6 bases each). The ends were cut back, 4 bases at V and 2 bases at J, with 9 bases in the middle. Germline CDR1 is SGHDT and CDR2 is YYEEEE. The CDR3 has 13 residues.

The chain joins TRBV28 to TRBJ1-2; no firm D call. Germline values: CDR1 MDHEN, CDR2 SYDVKM. CDR3 length: 14 amino acids. Trimming removed 5 bases at V and 0 bases at J, with 10 bases between. The CDR3 reads CASSPHRSNYGYTF. In DNA form, the CDR3 reads TGTGCCAGCAGTCCTCATCGGTCTAACTATGGCTACACCTTC.

J is TRBJ1-2 and V is TRBV7-8, with D maybe TRBD1 (6 bases). The V end lost 3 bases, the J end lost 4 bases, and 9 bases lay between the germline ends. This CDR3 is 13 amino acids long. Germline CDR1 SGHVS, CDR2 FQNEAQ. CDR3 protein: CASSFGGSYGYTF. Written as DNA, the CDR3 is TGTGCCAGCAGCTTTGGGGGCAGCTATGGCTACACCTTC. Complete variable domain (other parts from reference TRBV7-8 and TRBJ1-2): GAGVSQSPRYKVAKRGQDVALRCDPISGHVSLFWYQQALGQGPEFLTYFQNEAQLDKSGLPSDRFFAERPEGSVSTLKIQRTQQEDSAVYLCASSFGGSYGYTFGSGTRLTVV.

The chain uses TRBV7-2 and TRBJ2-1; D is possibly TRBD2 (5 bases). This CDR3 is built from 15 residues. V lost 5 bases and J lost 4, with 15 bases in between. The germline V gene encodes CDR1 SGHTA and CDR2 FQGNSA. The CDR3 reads CASSPRGLLYNEQFF. The CDR3 DNA is TGTGCCAGCAGCCCCCGAGGACTCCTTTACAATGAGCAGTTCTTC.